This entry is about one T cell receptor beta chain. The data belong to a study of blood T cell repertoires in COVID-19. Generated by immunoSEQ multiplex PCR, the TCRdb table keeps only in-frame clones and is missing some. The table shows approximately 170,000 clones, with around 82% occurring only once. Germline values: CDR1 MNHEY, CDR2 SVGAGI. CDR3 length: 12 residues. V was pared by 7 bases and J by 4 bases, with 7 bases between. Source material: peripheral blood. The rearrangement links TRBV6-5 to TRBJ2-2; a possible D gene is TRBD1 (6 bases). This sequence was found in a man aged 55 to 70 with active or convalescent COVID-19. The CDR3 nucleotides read TGTGCCAGCAAGGACAGCACCGGGGAGCTGTTTTTT. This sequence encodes CASKDSTGELFF.